This T cell receptor (beta chain) is from a study of blood T cells in healthy people across ages. The V segment lost 5 bases and the J segment 3 bases; nucleotides outside the gene matches: 4. Looked up from germline, CDR1 is SGHRS and CDR2 is YFSETQ. The CDR3 has 13 residues. With a J-beta primer mix and a sample-barcoded 5' primer, a second PCR ran 7 to 11 cycles. TCRdb itself ran the 5' RACE reads through MiXCR, one entry per CDR3 protein. The table includes hundreds of thousands of distinct CDR3 sequences, roughly 56% detected once. Sequenced sample: blood. The J gene is TRBJ2-7, the V gene TRBV5-1; 8 nucleotides align to TRBD1. The sequence derives from a man between 40 and 49 years old in good health. CDR3 residues: CASRDRDSYEQYF. CDR3 coding DNA: TGCGCCAGCAGGGACAGGGACAGCTACGAGCAGTACTTC. Looking up the rest from reference TRBV5-1 and TRBJ2-7 gives the full variable domain: KAGVTQTPRYLIKTRGQQVTLSCSPISGHRSVSWYQQTPGQGLQFLFEYFSETQRNKGNFPGRFSGRQFSNSRSEMNVSTLELGDSALYLCASRDRDSYEQYFGPGTRLTVT.